This T cell receptor (beta chain) was obtained from a study of somatic mutations in cytotoxic T cells in rheumatoid arthritis. Study-level results: The slightly lower representation of TRBV07 among rheumatoid arthritis patients did not undergo correction for multiple comparisons. Each of about an eighth of the roughly 65 patients had a largest CD8+ clone that made up more than 20% of CD8+ cells.

With respect to this clone: The antigen remains unidentified.

Germline CDR1 is MNHEY and CDR2 is SMNVEV (reference sequence). The CDR3 contains 14 residues. J lost 4 bases, V lost 9 bases, and 8 bases had no gene match. Repertoires were generated with immunoSEQ multiplex PCR, while TCRdb's copy carries only in-frame clones and drops some. The sample has roughly 23,000 clones; approximately 84% are singletons. The TCR was taken from an adult with rheumatoid arthritis. This sequence joins TRBV27 and TRBJ2-2; 7 nucleotides match TRBD1. The material sequenced was CD8+ T cells sorted from blood. The CDR3 loop is CARIQGSSTGELFF. CDR3 DNA: TGTGCCAGGATACAGGGGTCTAGCACCGGGGAGCTGTTTTTT.